This TCR beta chain came from a study of shared clonotypes between healthy human individuals. All the donors were Caucasian adults who lived in Nashville, Tennessee. Investigators divided CD4+ cells into CD45RA+ naive and CD45RA-negative memory subsets. Replicate PCRs run on sorted subsets employed 200 ng DNA, approximately 30,000 T cell genomes. Here immunoSEQ multiplex PCR was the method, and the copy in TCRdb shows in-frame clones only, minus some. Counted here are 2 million to 2.5 million clones, 95% occurring once; the ten biggest clones make up less than 0.15%. The CDR3 covers 16 residues. Germline V gives CDR1 MNHEY, CDR2 SVGAGI. Unmatched junction bases numbered 10, after V lost 4 bases and J lost 2 bases.

The chain uses TRBV6-5 and TRBJ2-5; 7 positions match TRBD1. The sequence was obtained from a young man in good health. Material: naive CD4+ T cells sorted from blood. As for subset: CD45RA+ positively selected. This CDR3 is CASSSAGTEEQETQYF. For the CDR3, the DNA is TGTGCCAGCAGTTCCGCCGGGACAGAAGAGCAAGAGACCCAGTACTTC.